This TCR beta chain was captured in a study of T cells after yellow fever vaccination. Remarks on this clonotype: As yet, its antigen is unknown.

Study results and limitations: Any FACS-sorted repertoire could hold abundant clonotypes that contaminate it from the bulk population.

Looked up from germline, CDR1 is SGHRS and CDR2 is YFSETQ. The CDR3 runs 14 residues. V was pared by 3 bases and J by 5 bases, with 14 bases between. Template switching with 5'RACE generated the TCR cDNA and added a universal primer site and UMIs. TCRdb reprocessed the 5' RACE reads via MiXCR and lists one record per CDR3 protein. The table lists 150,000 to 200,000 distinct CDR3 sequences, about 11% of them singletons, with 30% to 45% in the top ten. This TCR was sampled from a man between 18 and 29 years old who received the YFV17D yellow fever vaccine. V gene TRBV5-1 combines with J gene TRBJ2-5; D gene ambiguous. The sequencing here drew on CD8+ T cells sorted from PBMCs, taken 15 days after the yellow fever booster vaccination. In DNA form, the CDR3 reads TGCGCCAGCAGCTCCCTATCCGGACGGGAGACCCAGTACTTC. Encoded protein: CASSSLSGRETQYF.